The 32 T cell receptor beta chains in this list originate from one sample, sequenced in a study of early stage breast cancer tumors (dated by TCRdb to the late 2010s). The library was obtained by the immunoSEQ multiplex PCR assay. The table comes from immuneACCESS by way of TCRdb, which keeps in-frame sequences with V and J called. Part of the clones is missing from these tables; in studies checked, under half for an unresolved V gene and the rest for unknown reasons. This sample gives 5,000 to 6,500 clones in total; about 70% of them show up just once. In total, the top ten clones hold 15% to 19% of the sample. Sequences were obtained from breast tumor tissue. Receptor source: a person aged 55 to 70 with breast cancer.

The genes are TRBV18 and TRBJ2-3, with D possibly being TRBD1 or TRBD2 (5 bases each). The V gene's germline CDR1 is KGHSH and CDR2 LQKENI. V dropped 3 bases and J dropped 2 bases, with 12 bases sitting between them. The CDR3 length is 15 residues. CDR3 sequence: CASSPEGSFTDTQYF. CDR3 bases: TGTGCCAGCTCACCCGAGGGGAGTTTCACAGATACGCAGTATTTT. The entire variable domain, with the rest obtained from reference TRBV18 and TRBJ2-3, is as follows: NAGVMQNPRHLVRRRGQEARLRCSPMKGHSHVYWYRQLPEEGLKFMVYLQKENIIDESGMPKERFSAEFPKEGPSILRIQQVVRGDSAAYFCASSPEGSFTDTQYFGPGTRLTVL.

This CDR3 is CASSLTDWNTEAFF. CDR3 sequence (DNA): TGTGCCAGCAGCCTGACAGATTGGAACACTGAAGCTTTCTTT. The rearrangement uses TRBV14 and TRBJ1-1; weak D call: TRBD1 (5 bases). Trimming cost V 4 bases and J 1 base, with 10 bases left between them. The germline gives CDR1 SGHDN, CDR2 FVKESK. This CDR3 is 14 amino acids long.

The J gene is TRBJ1-1, the V gene TRBV7-9, with TRBD1 as a possible D gene (6 bases). The germline CDR1 and CDR2 sequences are SEHNR and FQNEAQ (reference sequence). The CDR3 runs 14 residues. The V end was cut by 5 bases, the J end by 3 bases, with 13 bases between. Here the CDR3 reads CASSQDRWDTEAFF. The CDR3 bases are TGTGCCAGCAGCCAAGACAGGTGGGACACTGAAGCTTTCTTT. Drawing the rest from reference TRBV7-9 and TRBJ1-1, the complete variable domain is DTGVSQNPRHKITKRGQNVTFRCDPISEHNRLYWYRQTLGQGPEFLTYFQNEAQLEKSRLLSDRFSAERPKGSFSTLEIQRTEQGDSAMYLCASSQDRWDTEAFFGQGTRLTVV.

V gene TRBV7-9 combines with J gene TRBJ2-2; no clear D gene. The germline gives CDR1 SEHNR, CDR2 FQNEAQ (reference sequence). V was clipped by 11 bases and J by 4 bases, with 8 bases between them. The CDR3 covers 11 residues. The CDR3 DNA reads TGTGCCCTTACAGCCACCGGGGAGCTGTTTTTT. Amino acid sequence: CALTATGELFF.

CDR3 DNA: TGTGCCAGCGCTCCGTATGTGGGAAGCAATCAGCCCCAGCATTTT. Encoded protein: CASAPYVGSNQPQHF. The rearrangement links TRBV6-1 to TRBJ1-5; D unclear. V lost 8 bases and J lost 1, with 15 bases in between. Germline values: CDR1 MNHNS, CDR2 SASEGT. The length of the CDR3 is 15 residues.

This clone was seen a few times. The CDR3 sequence is CASSDRTGVGYTF. The CDR3 coding sequence is TGTGCCAGCAGTGACCGGACAGGGGTTGGCTACACCTTC. V gene TRBV6-1 combines with J gene TRBJ1-2, with TRBD1 identical over 9 bases. The CDR3 totals 13 residues. The ends lost 3 bases at V and 7 bases at J; junction bases unmatched: 3. Germline assignment: CDR1 MNHNS and CDR2 SASEGT.

V is TRBV7-8 and J is TRBJ2-3; D unresolved. The length of the CDR3 is 15 residues. The germline CDR1 and CDR2 sequences are SGHVS and FQNEAQ. V was pared by 1 base and J by 5 bases, with 13 bases between. The chain's CDR3 is CASSLGTARVDTQYF. DNA for the CDR3: TGTGCCAGCAGCTTAGGGACCGCTCGGGTAGATACGCAGTATTTT.

The chain is built from TRBV27 and TRBJ1-5, with 8 bases lining up with TRBD1. The CDR3 runs 15 residues. Germline V gene data show CDR1 as MNHEY and CDR2 as SMNVEV (reference sequence). The V and J ends lost 2 bases and 4 bases, in that order; junction bases with no gene match: 4. The CDR3 bases are TGTGCCAGCAGTTTAGGACAGGGCCCAAATCAGCCCCAGCATTTT. It translates to CASSLGQGPNQPQHF.

This chain links TRBV29-1 with TRBJ2-2, with D possibly called TRBD1 or TRBD2 (5 bases each). Germline CDR1 and CDR2: SQVTM and ANQGSEA. There are 14 residues in the CDR3. The V gene lost 2 bases and the J gene lost 4 bases, with 11 bases spanning the gap. The CDR3 region has the DNA TGCAGCGTTGAAATGGGGGACGGCACCGGGGAGCTGTTTTTT. Translation gives CSVEMGDGTGELFF.

The chain employs TRBV23-1 and TRBJ2-7; D not resolved. TRBV23-1 is sorted into the ORF group, with uncertain function. V was pared by 4 bases and J by 2 bases, with 18 bases between. The CDR3 consists of 16 residues. CDR3 in amino acids: CASSLAAVYSTYEQYF. CDR3 sequence (DNA): TGCGCCAGCAGTCTAGCAGCCGTTTACTCCACCTACGAGCAGTACTTC.

The chain combines TRBV9 with TRBJ2-1; 9 positions match TRBD2. V lost 4 bases and J lost 8; bases outside the gene matches: 10. Germline CDR1 is SGDLS and CDR2 is YYNGEE. The CDR3 is 15 amino acids. The DNA of the CDR3 is TGTGCCAGCAGCACCCCCGGGACTAGCACTCATGAGCAGTTCTTC. Protein product: CASSTPGTSTHEQFF.

This clone is a singleton in its sample. The CDR3 is CASSSTYNTDTQYF. The CDR3 DNA reads as TGTGCCAGCAGTTCCACCTATAACACAGATACGCAGTATTTT. The chain recombines TRBV6-6 with TRBJ2-3; no clear D gene. V shed 4 bases and J shed 2 bases, with 10 bases lying between them. From germline, CDR1 is MNHNY and CDR2 SVGAGI (reference sequence). CDR3 length: 14 residues.

The V call is TRBV6-5, the J call TRBJ2-1, with D perhaps TRBD2 (6 bases). Germline assignment: CDR1 MNHEY and CDR2 SVGAGI. V was cut by 1 base and J by 10 bases, with 17 bases left in between. The CDR3 length is 15 residues. The CDR3 nucleotides are TGTGCCAGCAGTTACTTGGCGGGGCCGTCCGGGGAGCAGTTCTTC. Translated, it gives CASSYLAGPSGEQFF.

This rearrangement joins TRBV6-1 to TRBJ1-2; 7 bases agree with TRBD1. The CDR3 extends over 15 amino acids. V shed 7 bases, J shed 4 bases, and the junction held 12 bases outside the gene matches. In germline, CDR1 is MNHNS, CDR2 SASEGT. CDR3 sequence (DNA): TGTGCCAGCAAACAAACAGGGGCGCCTGTCTATGGCTACACCTTC. Its translation: CASKQTGAPVYGYTF.

The V call is TRBV7-6, the J call TRBJ2-1; 7 bases map to TRBD2. Losses at the gene ends were 2 bases for V and 3 bases for J; bases not matched to a gene: 7. The CDR3 sequence is 16 residues long. Germline loops: CDR1 SGHVS, CDR2 FNYEAQ. CDR3 sequence: CASSLRAGEGYNEQFF. The CDR3 nucleotides are TGTGCCAGCAGCTTAAGGGCCGGGGAGGGCTACAATGAGCAGTTCTTC. Full variable domain (outside the CDR3, taken from reference TRBV7-6 and TRBJ2-1): GAGVSQSPRYKVTKRGQDVALRCDPISGHVSLYWYRQALGQGPEFLTYFNYEAQQDKSGLPNDRFSAERPEGSISTLTIQRTEQRDSAMYRCASSLRAGEGYNEQFFGPGTRLTVL.

The CDR3 nucleotides read TGTGCCACCAGCAGAGATGGGGGTTCTGGCGGGGTCGAAAAACTGTTTTTT. Residues: CATSRDGGSGGVEKLFF. The chain links TRBV15 to TRBJ1-4; TRBD1 is a possible D gene (5 bases). Trimming left V 0 bases short and J 8 bases short, with 19 bases between. This CDR3 has 17 amino acids. Germline V gene lookup returns CDR1 LNHNV and CDR2 YYDKDF (reference sequence).

This clone was seen a single time. The rearrangement links TRBV5-1 to TRBJ2-2, with no clear D. CDR1 and CDR2 (germline): SGHRS, YFSETQ. This CDR3 has 14 residues. V lost 5 bases, J lost 1 base, and 9 bases lay in between. The CDR3 sequence is CASRVDRNTGELFF. CDR3 in DNA: TGCGCCAGCAGAGTGGATAGGAACACCGGGGAGCTGTTTTTT.

This clone was seen a handful of times. V usage is TRBV27 and J usage is TRBJ2-2, with D possibly TRBD2 on 6 matching bases. Trimming removed 0 bases at V and 5 bases at J, with 16 bases between. The CDR3 has 17 amino acids. Germline V gene data show CDR1 as MNHEY and CDR2 as SMNVEV (reference sequence). CDR3 in amino acids: CASSLSWDWSITGELFF. The CDR3 nucleotides are TGTGCCAGCAGTTTATCTTGGGACTGGTCCATAACCGGGGAGCTGTTTTTT.

This clone showed up just a few times. V usage is TRBV7-3 and J usage is TRBJ1-5, with D unresolved. Germline V CDR1 and CDR2: SGHTA, FQGTGA. Trimming left V 2 bases short and J 6 bases short, with 8 bases between. This CDR3 comprises 13 residues. The CDR3 protein is CASSLGPTQPQHF. The CDR3 DNA sequence: TGTGCCAGCAGCTTAGGACCTACTCAGCCCCAGCATTTT.

The chain uses TRBV9 and TRBJ2-7; D not certain. In germline, CDR1 is SGDLS, CDR2 YYNGEE. With 4 bases removed from V and 5 bases from J, the gap between germline ends came to 10 bases. The CDR3 has 12 amino acids. CDR3 loop: CASSPGGHEQYF. The CDR3 nucleotides are TGTGCCAGCAGCCCCGGTGGCCACGAGCAGTACTTC.

This chain connects TRBV5-5 to TRBJ2-5; 8 bases are shared with TRBD1. The CDR3 runs to 13 residues. Germline loops: CDR1 SGHKS, CDR2 YYEKEE (reference sequence). Trimming at V came to 4 bases and at J to 4 bases, leaving 3 bases not matched to a gene. DNA for the CDR3: TGTGCCAGCAGCAGTGGACAGGGAGAGACCCAGTACTTC. It translates to CASSSGQGETQYF.

The CDR3 reads CASKKGTLWETQYF. In DNA form, the CDR3 reads TGTGCCAGCAAGAAAGGGACACTTTGGGAGACCCAGTACTTC. This sequence joins TRBV27 and TRBJ2-5; a weak D match, TRBD1 (6 bases). Germline V gene sequence: CDR1 MNHEY, CDR2 SMNVEV (reference sequence). The CDR3 consists of 14 residues. Between the trimmed V and J ends, which lost 7 bases and 5 bases, there was a span of 17 bases.

This clone was counted once. This sequence joins TRBV6-1 and TRBJ2-3; unclear D gene. The V and J ends lost 1 base and 4 bases respectively, with 6 bases between them. Looked up from germline, CDR1 is MNHNS and CDR2 is SASEGT. The CDR3 length is 13 residues. The CDR3 DNA sequence: TGTGCCAGCAGTGAAGACCACCCAGATACGCAGTATTTT. Protein product: CASSEDHPDTQYF.

The chain joins TRBV5-6 to TRBJ2-1, with 7 bases lining up with TRBD2. Germline CDR1 reads SGHDT; CDR2 reads YYEEEE. The CDR3 runs to 14 residues. J was trimmed by 5 bases and V by 0 bases; bases with no gene match: 2. The CDR3 sequence: CASSLVRGDNEQFF. CDR3 sequence (DNA): TGTGCCAGCAGCTTGGTTCGGGGGGACAATGAGCAGTTCTTC.

The chain carries TRBV19 and TRBJ2-5; 8 bases match TRBD2. Trimming took 3 bases from V and 3 from J; bases not matched to a gene: 9. Looked up from germline, CDR1 is LNHDA and CDR2 is SQIVND (reference sequence). This CDR3 spans 16 amino acids. CDR3 protein: CASSIAGGGPKETQYF. CDR3 DNA: TGTGCCAGTAGTATTGCGGGGGGCGGGCCAAAAGAGACCCAGTACTTC.

The chain combines TRBV7-2 with TRBJ2-7; TRBD2 agrees at 10 bases. The CDR3 totals 15 residues. V lost 5 bases to trimming and J lost 6 bases; unmatched junction nucleotides: 10. Germline CDR1 is SGHTA and CDR2 is FQGNSA. The chain's CDR3 is CASSPQSGGASEQYF. As DNA, the CDR3 is TGTGCCAGCAGCCCCCAAAGCGGGGGGGCCAGCGAGCAGTACTTC.

The J gene is TRBJ2-3, the V gene TRBV9, with D perhaps TRBD1 (5 bases). Germline assignment: CDR1 SGDLS and CDR2 YYNGEE. V was cut by 3 bases and J by 6 bases, with 8 bases left in between. The CDR3 extends over 12 amino acids. The CDR3 region is CASSEGWDTQYF. CDR3 sequence (DNA): TGTGCCAGCAGCGAGGGGTGGGATACGCAGTATTTT.

The chain couples TRBV28 to TRBJ1-2, with no clear D. The CDR3 is 15 residues long. Per germline, CDR1 MDHEN and CDR2 SYDVKM. Deletions cut 6 bases from V and 8 bases from J, with 22 bases between. The CDR3 spells CASSRLLVPRAGYTF. The CDR3 nucleotides read TGTGCCAGCAGCCGTCTCCTAGTCCCCCGGGCGGGCTACACCTTC.

The gene calls are TRBV6-5 and TRBJ2-5; a possible D gene is TRBD2 (5 bases). Germline values: CDR1 MNHEY, CDR2 SVGAGI. CDR3 length: 15 amino acids. V was cut by 6 bases and J by 5 bases, with 19 bases left in between. The DNA of the CDR3 is TGTGCCAGCAGACCTACTAGGGTGGGTTATGAGACCCAGTACTTC. Translation: CASRPTRVGYETQYF.

The J gene is TRBJ2-2, the V gene TRBV9; D gene uncertain. The germline V gene encodes CDR1 SGDLS and CDR2 YYNGEE. V was shortened by 3 bases and J by 3 bases, with 3 bases between the two germline ends. This CDR3 has 12 amino acids. The CDR3 DNA is TGTGCCAGCAGCGCCCACACCGGGGAGCTGTTTTTT. Translating gives CASSAHTGELFF.

This sequence joins TRBV6-1 and TRBJ1-5; D gene unclear. Germline V gives CDR1 MNHNS, CDR2 SASEGT. The CDR3 runs to 13 residues. The V gene lost 2 bases and the J gene lost 1 base, with 3 bases spanning the gap. The CDR3 coding sequence is TGTGCCAGCAGTGAAACCAGCAATCAGCCCCAGCATTTT. Amino acid sequence: CASSETSNQPQHF.

The chain uses TRBV27 and TRBJ1-3; 7 bases fit TRBD1. V dropped 3 bases and J dropped 4; count of bases not matched to a gene: 3. Germline V CDR1 and CDR2: MNHEY, SMNVEV (reference sequence). This CDR3 is built from 14 residues. CDR3 sequence reads: CASSFQGEGNTIYF. In DNA, the CDR3 is TGTGCCAGCAGTTTCCAGGGGGAAGGAAACACCATATATTTT.